This T cell receptor beta chain is from a study of shared clonotypes between healthy human individuals (dated by TCRdb to 2020 to 2021). Study-wide context: The cohort comprised two women and a few men aged 18 to 49 years. Per donor, three plates each were used for CD4 naive and CD4 memory, two for CD8 naive, and one for CD8 memory. The study deeply sequenced blood TCR repertoires of several healthy adults to estimate repertoire size and the extent of clonotype sharing between individuals. To increase sequencing depth and limit assay-specific biases, TCR repertoire library preparation and sequencing were carried out by different laboratories using diverse techniques. Each donor's leukapheresis produced roughly between roughly 0.94 and 9.5 billion PBMCs.

Using the deep immunoSEQ assay, multiplex PCR amplified TCR CDR3 regions from genomic DNA. For each cell subset, the extracted genomic DNA was distributed evenly across all wells of several immunoSEQ 96-well plates, and each plate served as one replicate. For sorted subsets, each replicate PCR was loaded with about 0.2 ug genomic DNA, equivalent to roughly 30,000 T cell genomes. Purified libraries were quantified with a Qubit 3.0 fluorometer, sized on a Bioanalyzer 2100, and re-quantified with the KAPA Library Quantification kit. Every immunoSEQ 96-well plate was sequenced on a dedicated single-read 150-cycle Illumina NextSeq 550 flow cell. The authors' analysis ran thus. Because only junctional sequences without quality scores were contained in the immunoSEQ output, filtering matching that applied to full-length reads could not be performed. Sequences were annotated with PyIR, a Python wrapper for IgBLAST v1.9, and V/J genes and CDR3 were assigned using IMGT germline references. Reads were removed for weak V/J assignments (E-value above 1e-6), missing CDR3, stop codons, out-of-frame junctions, or ambiguous translated residues. V3J clonotypes were defined as sequences sharing the same inferred V gene, J gene, and CDR3 amino acid sequence. Percentage overlap between repertoires was calculated by dividing the number of shared unique clonotypes by the size of the smaller repertoire. Repertoire richness was assessed with RTK rarefaction, the Chao1 estimator, and Recon v2.1 estimates of unobserved clonotypes. For all TCRbeta clonotypes obtained by the gDNA method from a handful of donors, generation probabilities were computed with OLGA. Not all clones reach the TCRdb copy of this immuneACCESS table, which keeps in-frame sequences only. Checked studies attribute under half of the gap to unresolved V genes and leave the rest unexplained. For V, J and clone size, that table is used; D and trimming come from the DNA. For this sample the table gives 740,000 or so clones, of which 73% were detected only once. Around 1.8% of the sample rests with the top ten.

From V the trimming removes 0 bases and from J it removes 5 bases, while the gene matches leave 10 bases of the junction unaccounted for. The CDR3 starts with the cysteine, ends with the phenylalanine, and has 17 residues. Only the CDR3 DNA stays, 51 bases, in frame from base 1. The germline V gene supplies CDR1 MRHNA and CDR2 SNTAGT. Healthy HIV-negative adults with no recently reported acute infections or vaccinations were included as donors. Every donor was a Caucasian adult living in Nashville, Tennessee, USA. CD4+ T cells were enriched through magnetic negative selection, after which naive cells were positively selected on CD45RA and the remaining negative fraction served as the memory subset. Blood was collected by leukapheresis, and PBMCs were isolated by Ficoll-Histopaque density gradient centrifugation and then cryopreserved in liquid nitrogen vapor phase. Purity and quantity of every magnetically sorted T cell population were checked by analytical flow cytometry. Genomic DNA was isolated from each sorted fraction and quantified by UV absorbance on a Nanodrop 2000c.

The paper as a whole reports these results and caveats: Compared with non-shared clonotypes, the clonotypes found in all four sorted-subset donors had higher generation probabilities. Because the study included a small number of donors, the genetic and exposure-history diversity represented was limited. Pairwise subsampling indicated that sequencing depth was expected to affect the degree of clonotype sharing among donors. Incomplete sequencing was indicated by rarefaction of sorted-subset datasets, despite the large sequencing depth. When a handful of donors were compared, the shared fraction of clonotypes was around 5.1% for naive CD4, approximately 3.5% for naive CD8, about 2.4% for memory CD4, and 0.3% to 0.5% for memory CD8. Only blood was sampled, and tissue TCR repertoires likely differ from those in blood. Larger estimated clonotype richness was generally found for naive subsets than for memory subsets.

Remarks on this clone: Its antigen remains undetermined. Base qualities are not provided; no much larger clone lies one nucleotide away.

Sequencing was done on a sample of memory CD4+ T cells sorted from blood. What the cell subset or site label conveys for this sample: CD45RA-negative fraction. The sequence came from a woman aged 25 to 45 in good health. The chain is assembled from TRBV6-4 and TRBJ1-5; TRBD1 fits 7 bases in the junction. The DNA sequence follows: TGTGCCAGCAGTGACTCTGAAGGGGGCCAAGCCGATCAGCCCCAGCATTTT. Its translation is CASSDSEGGQADQPQHF.